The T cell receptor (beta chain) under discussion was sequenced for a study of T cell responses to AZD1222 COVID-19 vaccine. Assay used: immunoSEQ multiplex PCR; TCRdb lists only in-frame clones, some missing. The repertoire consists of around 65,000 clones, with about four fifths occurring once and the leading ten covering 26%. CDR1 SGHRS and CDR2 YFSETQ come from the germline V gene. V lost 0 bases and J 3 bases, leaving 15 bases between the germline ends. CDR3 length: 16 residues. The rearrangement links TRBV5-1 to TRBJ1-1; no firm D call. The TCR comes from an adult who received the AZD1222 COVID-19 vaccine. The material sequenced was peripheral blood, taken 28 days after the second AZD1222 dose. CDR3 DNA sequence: TGCGCCAGCAGCTTGGTTCTCTTGGGTAGGGACACTGAAGCTTTCTTT. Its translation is CASSLVLLGRDTEAFF.